This is a list of T cell receptor beta chains from one sample in a study of T-cell memory formation after mild COVID-19. TCRdb redid the calling of the 5' RACE reads with MiXCR, one entry per CDR3 protein. This table has fewer than 200,000 distinct CDR3 sequences, approximately 13% appearing once. Sequences were obtained from PBMCs or a T cell subset sorted from them (not recorded which). The receptor set was obtained from a man between 18 and 29 years old who had mild COVID-19 (a few samples of this study predate the infection). Cell type and time point are not known. The CDR3 runs from the conserved cysteine through the conserved F or W. Fields, in order: V gene, CDR3 length, D gene, clone size, J gene, CDR3 DNA, CDR3 protein. D genes are given only for firm matches. Clone size is stated in some rows and not others, as once, few, many or a class when expanded.

V gene: TRBV20-1; CDR3 length: 13; D gene: .; clone size: .; J gene: TRBJ1-1; CDR3 DNA: TGCAGTGCTTTCGGCCCCATGAACACTGAAGCTTTCTTT; CDR3 protein: CSAFGPMNTEAFF
V gene: TRBV14; CDR3 length: 11; D gene: .; clone size: few; J gene: TRBJ2-5; CDR3 DNA: TGTGCCAGCAGCCAAACCCGGACCCAGTACTTC; CDR3 protein: CASSQTRTQYF
V gene: TRBV7-9; CDR3 length: 17; D gene: .; clone size: .; J gene: TRBJ2-1; CDR3 DNA: TGTGCCAGCAGATCTAGTCTCTTAACGGGCTCCTACAATGAGCAGTTCTTC; CDR3 protein: CASRSSLLTGSYNEQFF
V gene: TRBV5-5; CDR3 length: 15; D gene: TRBD2; clone size: .; J gene: TRBJ2-1; CDR3 DNA: TGTGCCAGCAGCTTCGGAGGACTAGCTTACAATGAGCAGTTCTTC; CDR3 protein: CASSFGGLAYNEQFF
V gene: TRBV5-1; CDR3 length: 14; D gene: .; clone size: many; J gene: TRBJ2-3; CDR3 DNA: TGCGCCAGCAGCTGGACCTTCGGGACAGATACGCAGTATTTT; CDR3 protein: CASSWTFGTDTQYF
V gene: TRBV9; CDR3 length: 14; D gene: .; clone size: few; J gene: TRBJ2-3; CDR3 DNA: TGTGCCAGCAGCGTTGGAGGGGTTGCAGATACGCAGTATTTT; CDR3 protein: CASSVGGVADTQYF
V gene: TRBV7-2; CDR3 length: 15; D gene: TRBD1; clone size: few; J gene: TRBJ2-5; CDR3 DNA: TGTGCCAGCAGCCAGAGACAGGGGCGAGAAGAGACCCAGTACTTC; CDR3 protein: CASSQRQGREETQYF
V gene: TRBV5-1; CDR3 length: 17; D gene: .; clone size: few; J gene: TRBJ2-6; CDR3 DNA: TGCGCCAGCAGCGCCGGGGACTCGAGCTCTGGGGCCAACGTCCTGACTTTC; CDR3 protein: CASSAGDSSSGANVLTF
V gene: TRBV7-4; CDR3 length: 17; D gene: .; clone size: .; J gene: TRBJ2-2; CDR3 DNA: .; CDR3 protein: CASSVSGTPGPPGSCFF
V gene: TRBV5-1; CDR3 length: 15; D gene: .; clone size: few; J gene: TRBJ2-2; CDR3 DNA: TGCGCCAGCAGCCTGACTAGAACGAACACCGGGGAGCTGTTTTTT; CDR3 protein: CASSLTRTNTGELFF
V gene: TRBV12-3/TRBV12-4; CDR3 length: 16; D gene: .; clone size: .; J gene: TRBJ2-1; CDR3 DNA: TGTGCCAGCATCCTGGGGTCAAGCCCTAGGGTCAATGAGCAGTTCTTC; CDR3 protein: CASILGSSPRVNEQFF
V gene: TRBV14; CDR3 length: 17; D gene: TRBD2; clone size: .; J gene: TRBJ2-3; CDR3 DNA: TGTGCCAGCAGCCCTACTAGCGGGGGTTTCCTCGGGGATACGCAGTATTTT; CDR3 protein: CASSPTSGGFLGDTQYF
V gene: TRBV7-9; CDR3 length: 16; D gene: .; clone size: few; J gene: TRBJ1-4; CDR3 DNA: TGTGCCAGCAGCTCCAGAGGGGACCCCGGGAATGAAAAACTGTTTTTT; CDR3 protein: CASSSRGDPGNEKLFF
V gene: TRBV2; CDR3 length: 12; D gene: .; clone size: .; J gene: TRBJ1-1; CDR3 DNA: TGTGCCAGCAGGAGATTTGGAACTGAAGCTTTCTTT; CDR3 protein: CASRRFGTEAFF
V gene: TRBV6-2/TRBV6-3; CDR3 length: 13; D gene: .; clone size: .; J gene: TRBJ2-1; CDR3 DNA: TGTGCCAGCAGTTACTTCAGTTACAATGAGCAGTTCTTC; CDR3 protein: CASSYFSYNEQFF
V gene: TRBV7-9; CDR3 length: 15; D gene: .; clone size: .; J gene: TRBJ2-2; CDR3 DNA: TGTGCCAGCAGCAGCCCAACGGGGGAAACCGGGGAGCTGTTTTTT; CDR3 protein: CASSSPTGETGELFF
V gene: TRBV19; CDR3 length: 18; D gene: .; clone size: few; J gene: TRBJ2-3; CDR3 DNA: TGTGCCAGTAGTAAGGGCCGCTCCCAGGGGGGGATCACAGATACGCAGTATTTT; CDR3 protein: CASSKGRSQGGITDTQYF
V gene: TRBV5-1; CDR3 length: 14; D gene: TRBD1; clone size: few; J gene: TRBJ1-1; CDR3 DNA: TGCGCCAGCAGTCGGGGGACAGAGAACACTGAAGCTTTCTTT; CDR3 protein: CASSRGTENTEAFF
V gene: TRBV6-2/TRBV6-3; CDR3 length: 15; D gene: .; clone size: few; J gene: TRBJ1-5; CDR3 DNA: TGTGCCAGCAGTTACGGAAGAGGGGCCGACCAGCCCCAGCATTTT; CDR3 protein: CASSYGRGADQPQHF
V gene: TRBV6-2/TRBV6-3; CDR3 length: 16; D gene: .; clone size: few; J gene: TRBJ2-4; CDR3 DNA: TGTGCCAGCAGTTCCCCTAGCAGGGTCGGCAAAAACATTCAGTACTTC; CDR3 protein: CASSSPSRVGKNIQYF
V gene: TRBV20-1; CDR3 length: 14; D gene: .; clone size: many; J gene: TRBJ2-3; CDR3 DNA: TGCAGTGCTAGGCAGGGGCCTGGCTCCGCCTCGCAGTATTTT; CDR3 protein: CSARQGPGSASQYF
V gene: TRBV12-3/TRBV12-4; CDR3 length: 14; D gene: TRBD1; clone size: .; J gene: TRBJ1-5; CDR3 DNA: TGTGCCAGCAGTCCCGGACAGGGAATAGGGCCCCAGCATTTT; CDR3 protein: CASSPGQGIGPQHF
V gene: TRBV2; CDR3 length: 13; D gene: .; clone size: .; J gene: TRBJ1-5; CDR3 DNA: TGTGCCAGCAGACAGGGAGGGGGTCAGCCCCAGCATTTT; CDR3 protein: CASRQGGGQPQHF
V gene: TRBV29-1; CDR3 length: 14; D gene: .; clone size: few; J gene: TRBJ2-7; CDR3 DNA: TGCAGCGTTGGAGGACCGCCACAGGACCACGAGCAGTACTTC; CDR3 protein: CSVGGPPQDHEQYF
V gene: TRBV7-2; CDR3 length: 12; D gene: .; clone size: many; J gene: TRBJ2-1; CDR3 DNA: TGTGCCAGCAGCTTAAGCTTGACAAAGCAGTTCTTC; CDR3 protein: CASSLSLTKQFF
V gene: TRBV20-1; CDR3 length: 14; D gene: .; clone size: .; J gene: TRBJ1-4; CDR3 DNA: TGCAGTGCTAGAGAAGGGGACAAAGGTGAAAAACTGTTTTTT; CDR3 protein: CSAREGDKGEKLFF
V gene: TRBV21-1; CDR3 length: 17; D gene: .; clone size: few; J gene: TRBJ2-3; CDR3 DNA: TGTGCCAGCAGCAATATCCCCAGCGGGGGGGCAGGAGATACGCAGTATTTT; CDR3 protein: CASSNIPSGGAGDTQYF
V gene: TRBV11-2; CDR3 length: 13; D gene: .; clone size: few; J gene: TRBJ2-1; CDR3 DNA: TGTGCCAGCAGCTTAGGGCAGACGAATGAGCAGTTCTTC; CDR3 protein: CASSLGQTNEQFF
V gene: TRBV28; CDR3 length: 15; D gene: .; clone size: few; J gene: TRBJ2-4; CDR3 DNA: TGTGCCAGCAGTTTATTGTTCAAAGCCAAAAACATTCAGTACTTC; CDR3 protein: CASSLLFKAKNIQYF
V gene: TRBV7-2; CDR3 length: 14; D gene: .; clone size: .; J gene: TRBJ1-5; CDR3 DNA: TGTGCCAGCAGCCACCCGACGGGCAATCAGCCCCAGCATTTT; CDR3 protein: CASSHPTGNQPQHF
V gene: TRBV29-1; CDR3 length: 14; D gene: .; clone size: .; J gene: TRBJ2-3; CDR3 DNA: TGCAGCGTTTCCCGGGACCTGGGGACAGATACGCAGTATTTT; CDR3 protein: CSVSRDLGTDTQYF
V gene: TRBV12-3/TRBV12-4; CDR3 length: 14; D gene: TRBD1; clone size: .; J gene: TRBJ1-2; CDR3 DNA: TGTGCCAGCACCGTCCTCGGGACAGGGGGCAGCTACACCTTC; CDR3 protein: CASTVLGTGGSYTF
V gene: TRBV6-1; CDR3 length: 15; D gene: .; clone size: few; J gene: TRBJ1-6; CDR3 DNA: TGTGCCAGCAGTGAAATATCGGCAGGACATTCACCCCTCCACTTT; CDR3 protein: CASSEISAGHSPLHF
V gene: TRBV4-3; CDR3 length: 14; D gene: .; clone size: .; J gene: TRBJ2-7; CDR3 DNA: TGCGCCAGCAGCCAAGATCTTGAGGGGCGGGAGCAGTACTTC; CDR3 protein: CASSQDLEGREQYF
V gene: TRBV18; CDR3 length: 14; D gene: .; clone size: .; J gene: TRBJ2-5; CDR3 DNA: TGTGCCAGCTCACCTACAGGGTCCACAGAGACCCAGTACTTC; CDR3 protein: CASSPTGSTETQYF
V gene: TRBV7-9; CDR3 length: 21; D gene: TRBD2; clone size: .; J gene: TRBJ2-5; CDR3 DNA: TGTGCCAGCAGCTATTCTAGCGGGGGCCGGCAGATACGGTGGGTCAGAGAGACCCAGTACTTC; CDR3 protein: CASSYSSGGRQIRWVRETQYF
V gene: TRBV4-1; CDR3 length: 14; D gene: .; clone size: many; J gene: TRBJ1-1; CDR3 DNA: TGCGCCAGCAGCCCCATATTGCGGGGCAGAGAAGCTTTCTTT; CDR3 protein: CASSPILRGREAFF
V gene: TRBV5-1; CDR3 length: 14; D gene: TRBD1; clone size: few; J gene: TRBJ1-1; CDR3 DNA: TGCGCCAGCAGCTTTACAGGGGTGTACACTGAAGCTTTCTTT; CDR3 protein: CASSFTGVYTEAFF
V gene: TRBV7-6; CDR3 length: 15; D gene: .; clone size: few; J gene: TRBJ2-6; CDR3 DNA: TGTGCCAGCAGCTCAACAGCTTCGTCGGCCAACGTCCTGACTTTC; CDR3 protein: CASSSTASSANVLTF
V gene: TRBV5-6; CDR3 length: 17; D gene: TRBD1; clone size: .; J gene: TRBJ1-1; CDR3 DNA: TGTGCCAGCAGCTTGGCCAGGGACAGCTACATGAACACTGAAGCTTTCTTT; CDR3 protein: CASSLARDSYMNTEAFF
V gene: TRBV15; CDR3 length: 12; D gene: .; clone size: few; J gene: TRBJ1-2; CDR3 DNA: TGTGCCACCAGCACGCAACAGGGTGGCTACACCTTC; CDR3 protein: CATSTQQGGYTF
V gene: TRBV5-1; CDR3 length: 13; D gene: .; clone size: .; J gene: TRBJ2-7; CDR3 DNA: TGCGCCAGCAGTGGAGGTTCAAACTACGAGCAGTACTTC; CDR3 protein: CASSGGSNYEQYF
V gene: TRBV4-2; CDR3 length: 14; D gene: .; clone size: few; J gene: TRBJ1-1; CDR3 DNA: TGTGCCAGCAGCCAAGACCCTTTGAACACTGAAGCTTTCTTT; CDR3 protein: CASSQDPLNTEAFF
V gene: TRBV12-3/TRBV12-4; CDR3 length: 13; D gene: TRBD2; clone size: few; J gene: TRBJ2-1; CDR3 DNA: TGTGCCAGCAGACCGGGACTATTCGAGGAGCAGTTCTTC; CDR3 protein: CASRPGLFEEQFF
V gene: TRBV6-5; CDR3 length: 14; D gene: TRBD1; clone size: .; J gene: TRBJ2-2; CDR3 DNA: TGTGCCAGCAGCCGGGACAGAGACACCGGGGAGCTGTTTTTT; CDR3 protein: CASSRDRDTGELFF
V gene: TRBV2; CDR3 length: 13; D gene: TRBD1; clone size: many; J gene: TRBJ2-7; CDR3 DNA: TGTGCCAGCAGTGAAGGGGACAGTTACGAGCAGTACTTC; CDR3 protein: CASSEGDSYEQYF
V gene: TRBV5-1; CDR3 length: 14; D gene: .; clone size: few; J gene: TRBJ2-3; CDR3 DNA: TGCGCCAGCAGCCGGGACGACCAGACAGATACGCAGTATTTT; CDR3 protein: CASSRDDQTDTQYF
V gene: TRBV24-1; CDR3 length: 16; D gene: .; clone size: few; J gene: TRBJ2-3; CDR3 DNA: TGTGCCACCAGTGACGCCCGACAAGCTAGCACAGATACGCAGTATTTT; CDR3 protein: CATSDARQASTDTQYF
V gene: TRBV28; CDR3 length: 16; D gene: TRBD1; clone size: .; J gene: TRBJ2-3; CDR3 DNA: TGTGCCAGCAGGTACAGGGGCACGGTGGGCACAGATACGCAGTATTTT; CDR3 protein: CASRYRGTVGTDTQYF
V gene: TRBV7-2; CDR3 length: 15; D gene: .; clone size: .; J gene: TRBJ1-3; CDR3 DNA: TGTGCCAGCAGCTTAGTAAAGGGGGAAGGAAACACCATATATTTT; CDR3 protein: CASSLVKGEGNTIYF
V gene: TRBV7-9; CDR3 length: 13; D gene: .; clone size: .; J gene: TRBJ2-3; CDR3 DNA: TGTGCCAGCACCCCGGAGGGCACAGATACGCAGTATTTT; CDR3 protein: CASTPEGTDTQYF
V gene: TRBV12-3/TRBV12-4; CDR3 length: 16; D gene: TRBD2; clone size: few; J gene: TRBJ2-3; CDR3 DNA: TGTGCCAGCAGTTTAAGGCGGGGGGGCCCGGTAGATACGCAGTATTTT; CDR3 protein: CASSLRRGGPVDTQYF
V gene: TRBV20-1; CDR3 length: 12; D gene: .; clone size: few; J gene: TRBJ1-4; CDR3 DNA: TGCAGTGCTAGAGATCCGAATCAAAAACTGTTTTTT; CDR3 protein: CSARDPNQKLFF